One T cell receptor (beta chain) is described in this entry. The source of the sample is a study of blood T cell repertoires in COVID-19. The repertoire was sequenced with immunoSEQ multiplex PCR; TCRdb's copy has only in-frame clones and lacks some. The sample shows a few hundred thousand clones, 85% to 90% of them seen only once. Unmatched junction bases numbered 10, after V lost 1 base and J lost 6 bases. The germline V gene has CDR1 SGHTA and CDR2 FQGTGA. The CDR3 runs 16 residues. The sequenced sample consisted of peripheral blood. The V call is TRBV7-3, the J call TRBJ2-3; 7 bases fit TRBD2. The receptor was isolated from a man between 60 and 75 years old who had recovered from COVID-19. DNA of the CDR3: TGTGCCAGCAGCTTAAATTGGTCTAGCGGAGGGGATACGCAGTATTTT. Translating gives CASSLNWSSGGDTQYF.